This TCR beta chain was found in a study of blood T cell repertoires in COVID-19. Study summary: The cDNA or gDNA used as material had been derived from T cells, B-cell-depleted T cells, or PBMCs.

This table comes from immunoSEQ multiplex PCR, and its TCRdb copy is limited to in-frame clones, with some not included. Of 200,000 to 250,000 clones in the sample, more than 80% are singletons; the top ten hold roughly 2.6%. Seattle patient enrollment occurred during active infection, with longitudinal follow-up thereafter. This CDR3 contains 15 residues. The germline V and J ends were trimmed by 4 bases and 5 bases, with 16 bases remaining between them. CDR1 is SGHRS and CDR2 is YFSETQ in the germline V gene. The sequencing sample was made of peripheral blood. The chain joins TRBV5-1 to TRBJ2-1, with a tentative D call TRBD2 (5 bases). This receptor was taken from a man aged 25-45 years with COVID-19, enrolled during active disease. The CDR3 is CASSLTSIMNNEQFF. For the CDR3, the DNA is TGCGCCAGCAGCCTAACTAGTATTATGAACAATGAGCAGTTCTTC.